The 32 T cell receptor beta chains reported below all come from one sample, sequenced in a study of Ad26.COV2.S vaccination and SARS-CoV-2 variants. Profiled with immunoSEQ multiplex PCR; TCRdb holds only in-frame clones, not every one. Here the sample spans a few hundred thousand clones, less than 95% being singletons. Treatment indicated: some 20 received Ad26.COV2.S at low or high dose, single or two shots; about 5 received placebo; per-sample allocation not given. After the first vaccine or placebo injection, samples were drawn on day 63. Here the sequenced sample was peripheral blood, taken in a trial of Ad26.COV2.S vaccine versus placebo. The origin of the receptors is a person between 18 and 65 years old who received the Ad26.COV2.S COVID-19 vaccine or a placebo.

The rearrangement uses TRBV24-1 and TRBJ2-7; TRBD2 agrees at 10 bases. Germline V gene lookup returns CDR1 KGHDR and CDR2 SFDVKD. CDR3 length: 15 residues. V lost 4 bases, J lost 6 bases, and 8 bases stayed unmatched. Here the CDR3 reads CATSEASGRGSEQYF. The CDR3 DNA follows: TGTGCCACCAGTGAGGCTAGCGGGAGAGGGAGCGAGCAGTACTTC.

Regarding this clone: Other DNA sequences in the sample encode the same CDR3. The chain links TRBV28 to TRBJ2-7, with 7 bases lining up with TRBD2. The V segment lost 6 bases and the J segment 0 bases; nucleotides outside the gene matches: 2. The germline CDR1 and CDR2 sequences are MDHEN and SYDVKM. The CDR3 has 13 amino acids. The CDR3 DNA sequence: TGTGCCAGCAGAACGGGAGGCTCCTACGAGCAGTACTTC. This translates into CASRTGGSYEQYF.

The V gene is TRBV11-2, the J gene TRBJ1-2, with 7 nucleotides matching TRBD1. Germline V gives CDR1 SGHAT, CDR2 FQNNGV. This CDR3 is built from 17 residues. The V gene end was trimmed by 3 bases and the J gene end by 3 bases; junction bases not matched to a gene: 13. As DNA, the CDR3 is TGTGCCAGCAGCTTCCCCCGGGGAGGGGGCATCGACTATGGCTACACCTTC. Its protein product is CASSFPRGGGIDYGYTF.

This clone came up a few times. The chain joins TRBV5-4 to TRBJ2-7, with 7 bases lining up with TRBD1. Germline V gives CDR1 SGHNT, CDR2 YYREEE (reference sequence). The trim removed 2 bases at V and 0 bases at J, leaving 2 bases unmatched. This CDR3 has 14 residues. Here the CDR3 reads CASSFGTDSYEQYF. CDR3 in DNA: TGTGCCAGCAGCTTCGGGACAGACTCCTACGAGCAGTACTTC. The full variable domain, in which reference TRBV5-4 and TRBJ2-7 provide the parts outside the CDR3, is ETGVTQSPTHLIKTRGQQVTLRCSSQSGHNTVSWYQQALGQGPQFIFQYYREEENGRGNFPPRFSGLQFPNYSSELNVNALELDDSALYLCASSFGTDSYEQYFGPGTRLTVT.

The CDR3 coding sequence is TGTGCCAGCAGCCTTTTGGCCGGGACAGTAGACGAGCAGTACTTC. Its translation: CASSLLAGTVDEQYF. This chain joins TRBV4-2 and TRBJ2-7, with 7 bases fitting TRBD1. After removal of 4 bases from V and 5 bases from J, the junction contained 11 bases not matched to a gene. The CDR3 has 15 residues. From germline, CDR1 is LGHNA and CDR2 YNFKEQ.

This chain connects TRBV20-1 to TRBJ2-2; D is undetermined. V was pared by 3 bases and J by 5 bases, with 4 bases between. Germline CDR1 DFQATT, CDR2 SNEGSKA (reference sequence). The CDR3 runs to 11 residues. Here the CDR3 reads CSARETGELFF. CDR3 bases: TGCAGTGCTAGGGAAACCGGGGAGCTGTTTTTT.

V gene TRBV28 combines with J gene TRBJ1-2; a weak D match, TRBD1 (6 bases). Between the trimmed V and J ends, which lost 7 bases and 5 bases, there was a span of 14 bases. The CDR3 runs 13 residues. The germline gives CDR1 MDHEN, CDR2 SYDVKM. The DNA of the CDR3 is TGTGCCAGCACCCAAACAGGGAAGTATGGCTACACCTTC. Residues: CASTQTGKYGYTF.

For the CDR3, the DNA is TGCGCCAGCAGCTTGGCTAGGTATAGCACAGATACGCAGTATTTT. Its translation: CASSLARYSTDTQYF. The chain employs TRBV5-1 and TRBJ2-3; D is unresolved. Germline CDR1 SGHRS, CDR2 YFSETQ. The CDR3 spans 15 residues. Trimming cost V 0 bases and J 0 bases, with 8 bases left between them.

Worth noting for this clone: The junction departs from the called germline gene at one end, perhaps through a read error. The chain has TRBV11-3 and TRBJ1-1; possibly TRBD1 for D (5 bases). In germline, CDR1 is SGHNT, CDR2 YENEEA. CDR3 length: 13 residues. The CDR3 DNA reads TGTGCCAGCAGCCTAGACGGGGCAGCTGAAGCTTTCTTT. As protein: CASSLDGAAEAFF.

This clone has just one count. The chain joins TRBV24-1 to TRBJ2-7, with 11 bases aligning to TRBD1. Germline CDR1 is KGHDR and CDR2 is SFDVKD. V shed 5 bases, J shed 7 bases, and the junction held 9 bases outside the gene matches. The CDR3 loop spans 15 amino acids. Written as DNA, the CDR3 is TGTGCCACCAGTGCCGGGACAGGGGGACGTCGTGAGCAGTACTTC. Amino acids: CATSAGTGGRREQYF.

This clone turned up a few times. This chain joins TRBV6-4 and TRBJ2-3, with a possible D match to TRBD1 (7 bases). The ends were cut back, 2 bases at V and 4 bases at J, with 10 bases in the middle. CDR3 length: 14 residues. Germline lookup yields CDR1 MRHNA and CDR2 SNTAGT. DNA of the CDR3: TGTGCCAGCAGTGACGGCAGGGGGGCAGATACGCAGTATTTT. Translation gives CASSDGRGADTQYF.

This chain joins TRBV29-1 and TRBJ1-3; a weak D match, TRBD1 (6 bases). This CDR3 has 15 residues. CDR1 is SQVTM and CDR2 is ANQGSEA in the germline V gene. The CDR3 DNA reads as TGCACCCCTTCGGGACACCAACTCTCTGGAAACACCATATATTTT. It specifies CTPSGHQLSGNTIYF.

The chain joins TRBV24-1 to TRBJ2-1; D not certain. Deletions cut 6 bases from V and 4 bases from J, with 18 bases between. Per the germline V gene, CDR1 is KGHDR and CDR2 is SFDVKD. CDR3 length equals 16 residues. CDR3 DNA: TGTGCCACCAGTAGCAGTGATCCAAAGAAATACAATGAGCAGTTCTTC. It encodes CATSSSDPKKYNEQFF.

As DNA, the CDR3 is TGTGCCAGTAGTATACCCGGACTAGCGGGAGGCTCCTACAATGAGCAGTTCTTC. Amino acids: CASSIPGLAGGSYNEQFF. The chain employs TRBV19 and TRBJ2-1; 14 bases map to TRBD2. The J segment lost 0 bases and the V segment lost 2 bases, leaving 3 bases of the junction unmatched. In germline, CDR1 is LNHDA, CDR2 SQIVND (reference sequence). This CDR3 comprises 18 residues.

This chain links TRBV20-1 with TRBJ2-1, with 11 bases aligning to TRBD2. The CDR3 is 15 residues long. Germline CDR1 DFQATT, CDR2 SNEGSKA (reference sequence). With V trimmed by 3 bases and J by 7 bases, 8 bases remained unmatched. This CDR3 is CSASRGTSGLNEQFF. DNA of the CDR3: TGCAGTGCTAGTAGGGGGACTAGCGGCCTTAATGAGCAGTTCTTC.

This clone was seen a single time. The V call is TRBV28, the J call TRBJ2-1; the match to TRBD1 covers 7 bases. This CDR3 spans 17 amino acids. Germline V lookup: CDR1 MDHEN, CDR2 SYDVKM. The V gene end was trimmed by 3 bases and the J gene end by 9 bases; junction bases not matched to a gene: 17. The CDR3 DNA sequence: TGTGCCAGCAGTTTTCACCGGACAGGAGGTCTTGGGGGTGAGCAGTTCTTC. As protein: CASSFHRTGGLGGEQFF.

This chain links TRBV5-8 with TRBJ2-3; D is perhaps TRBD2 (6 bases). The CDR3 is made up of 16 amino acids. Trimming shortened V by 6 bases and J by 9 bases, and 26 bases separated the two germline ends. Germline V gives CDR1 SGHTS, CDR2 YDEGEE. The chain's CDR3 is CASNLAGLAVHGTQYF. CDR3 bases: TGTGCCAGCAACCTCGCGGGGTTAGCGGTTCATGGAACGCAGTATTTT. Full variable domain (rest looked up from reference TRBV5-8 and TRBJ2-3): EAGVTQSPTHLIKTRGQQATLRCSPISGHTSVYWYQQALGLGLQFLLWYDEGEERNRGNFPPRFSGRQFPNYSSELNVNALELEDSALYLCASNLAGLAVHGTQYFGPGTRLTVL.

This clone has just a few counts. The genes are TRBV7-2 and TRBJ2-7; 9 positions agree with TRBD2. The CDR3 is 16 residues long. The germline V gene encodes CDR1 SGHTA and CDR2 FQGNSA. J was trimmed by 4 bases and V by 1 base; bases with no gene match: 8. CDR3 in amino acids: CASSLVGATSGYEQYF. CDR3 DNA sequence: TGTGCCAGCAGCTTAGTAGGGGCGACTAGCGGATACGAGCAGTACTTC.

V and J are TRBV4-2 and TRBJ2-4; no definite D call. CDR1 is LGHNA, CDR2 YNFKEQ, per germline. Trimming shortened V by 1 base and J by 2 bases, and 9 bases separated the two germline ends. This CDR3 contains 15 residues. The CDR3 sequence is CASSQARVPKNIQYF. Here the CDR3 DNA reads TGTGCCAGCAGCCAAGCCCGGGTGCCCAAAAACATTCAGTACTTC.

This rearrangement joins TRBV16 to TRBJ1-3, with D possibly matching TRBD1 (6 bases). CDR3 length: 15 residues. From germline, CDR1 is KGHSY and CDR2 FQNENV. V was clipped by 3 bases and J by 1 base, with 10 bases between them. The CDR3 is CASSHGGFSGNTIYF. DNA of the CDR3: TGTGCCAGCAGCCATGGGGGCTTTTCTGGAAACACCATATATTTT.

The rearrangement joins TRBV7-3 to TRBJ1-6; 9 bases match TRBD1. The V and J ends lost 5 bases and 10 bases, in that order; junction bases with no gene match: 6. The CDR3 extends over 14 amino acids. Germline-derived CDR1 and CDR2 are SGHTA and FQGTGA. The CDR3: CASSRGQGLSPLHF. Written as DNA, the CDR3 is TGTGCCAGCAGCCGGGGACAGGGTTTGTCACCCCTCCACTTT.

This clone was counted a single time. CDR3 coding DNA: TGTGCCAGCAGCCGCGGTGGGGGGGAAGCTTTCTTT. Its protein is CASSRGGGEAFF. This rearrangement joins TRBV6-5 to TRBJ1-1, with D possibly TRBD1 on 5 matching bases. Trimming removed 6 bases from V and 8 bases from J, with 13 bases in between. Germline values: CDR1 MNHEY, CDR2 SVGAGI. The CDR3 runs to 12 residues.

The gene calls are TRBV6-5 and TRBJ2-3; TRBD2 might be the D (5 bases). V lost 7 bases, J lost 6 bases, and 17 bases lay in between. The germline V gene encodes CDR1 MNHEY and CDR2 SVGAGI. This CDR3 has 14 residues. The CDR3, as DNA: TGTGCCAGCATTTCGGGCCTAGCTAGTGATACGCAGTATTTT. Translation gives CASISGLASDTQYF.

The genes are TRBV7-9 and TRBJ2-5; 9 bases map to TRBD2. After removal of 1 base from V and 1 base from J, the junction contained 4 bases not matched to a gene. From germline, CDR1 is SEHNR and CDR2 FQNEAQ (reference sequence). This CDR3 has 16 amino acids. CDR3 nucleotides: TGTGCCAGCAGCTTAGACCTAGCGGGAATCCAAGAGACCCAGTACTTC. It yields the protein CASSLDLAGIQETQYF.

The chain carries TRBV12-2 and TRBJ2-7; the D call in the table, TRBD2, was not verified against the DNA. TRBV12-2 is designated a pseudogene. The CDR3 totals 15 residues. CDR3 DNA sequence: TGTGCAAGTCGCGCTGGGACTAGCGGGAGTTTAGAGCAGTACTTC. Translated, it gives CASRAGTSGSLEQYF.

The rearrangement joins TRBV7-3 to TRBJ2-2, with 7 bases aligning to TRBD1. The ends lost 4 bases at V and 4 bases at J; junction bases unmatched: 6. From germline, CDR1 is SGHTA and CDR2 FQGTGA. The CDR3 loop spans 15 amino acids. The CDR3 DNA reads as TGTGCCAGCAGCTCCACAGGGGCGCTCACCGGGGAGCTGTTTTTT. Residues: CASSSTGALTGELFF.

V usage is TRBV4-2 and J usage is TRBJ1-4; a possible D gene is TRBD1 (5 bases). Germline V CDR1 and CDR2: LGHNA, YNFKEQ. This CDR3 contains 18 residues. V lost 2 bases to trimming and J lost 0 bases, with 16 bases between them. Written as DNA, the CDR3 is TGTGCCAGCAGCCAATTTCTGGAAGGGACCGCAACTAATGAAAAACTGTTTTTT. It is translated as CASSQFLEGTATNEKLFF.

This chain connects TRBV2 to TRBJ2-7; 13 bases agree with TRBD2. The J segment lost 6 bases and the V segment lost 7 bases, leaving 9 bases of the junction unmatched. Germline V lookup: CDR1 SNHLY, CDR2 FYNNEI. The CDR3 contains 15 residues. The CDR3 reads CASNGPGLAGSEQYF. The CDR3 DNA is TGTGCCAGCAACGGACCGGGACTAGCGGGATCCGAGCAGTACTTC.

The V gene is TRBV10-3, the J gene TRBJ2-1; D may match TRBD1 or TRBD2 (6 bases each). The CDR3 has 13 amino acids. CDR1 is ENHRY, CDR2 SYGVKD, per germline. The V and J ends lost 2 bases and 13 bases respectively, with 15 bases between them. CDR3: CAISERGEDTQFF. The CDR3 region has the DNA TGTGCCATCAGTGAGAGGGGGGAGGACACTCAGTTCTTC.

The chain has TRBV28 and TRBJ1-5, with D possibly being TRBD1 (6 bases). V gave up 4 bases and J gave up 5 bases, with 12 bases separating them. The CDR3 has 14 amino acids. Per the germline V gene, CDR1 is MDHEN and CDR2 is SYDVKM. The CDR3 reads CASSSRGGDQPQHF. The DNA for the CDR3 is TGTGCCAGCAGTTCCAGGGGCGGGGATCAGCCCCAGCATTTT.

The V call is TRBV5-5, the J call TRBJ2-1; 9 bases are shared with TRBD1. Trimming at V came to 3 bases and at J to 4 bases, leaving 17 bases not matched to a gene. The CDR3 spans 19 residues. Germline V lookup: CDR1 SGHKS, CDR2 YYEKEE (reference sequence). The CDR3 sequence: CASSSTDRGPGISYNEQFF. The CDR3 nucleotides are TGTGCCAGCAGCTCCACGGACAGGGGACCCGGAATTTCATACAATGAGCAGTTCTTC.

This chain connects TRBV11-2 to TRBJ1-1; TRBD1 matches 8 bases. The V gene's germline CDR1 is SGHAT and CDR2 FQNNGV. The trim removed 9 bases at V and 5 bases at J, leaving 17 bases unmatched. The CDR3 contains 16 residues. The CDR3 region has the DNA TGTGCCAGAGCCAGCCGGAAACAGGGGGGGGAAACTGAAGCTTTCTTT. Encoded protein: CARASRKQGGETEAFF.